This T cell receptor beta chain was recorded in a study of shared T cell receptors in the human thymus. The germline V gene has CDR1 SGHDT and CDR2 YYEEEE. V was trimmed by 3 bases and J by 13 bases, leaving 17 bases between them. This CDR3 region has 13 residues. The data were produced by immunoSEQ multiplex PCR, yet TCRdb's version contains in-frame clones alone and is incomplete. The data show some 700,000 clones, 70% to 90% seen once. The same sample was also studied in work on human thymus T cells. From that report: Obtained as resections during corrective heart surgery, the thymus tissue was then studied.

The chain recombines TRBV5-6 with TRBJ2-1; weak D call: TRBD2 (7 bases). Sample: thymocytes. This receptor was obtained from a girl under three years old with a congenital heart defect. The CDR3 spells CASSCEGGTPQFF. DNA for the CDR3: TGTGCCAGCAGCTGCGAGGGGGGGACACCTCAGTTCTTC.